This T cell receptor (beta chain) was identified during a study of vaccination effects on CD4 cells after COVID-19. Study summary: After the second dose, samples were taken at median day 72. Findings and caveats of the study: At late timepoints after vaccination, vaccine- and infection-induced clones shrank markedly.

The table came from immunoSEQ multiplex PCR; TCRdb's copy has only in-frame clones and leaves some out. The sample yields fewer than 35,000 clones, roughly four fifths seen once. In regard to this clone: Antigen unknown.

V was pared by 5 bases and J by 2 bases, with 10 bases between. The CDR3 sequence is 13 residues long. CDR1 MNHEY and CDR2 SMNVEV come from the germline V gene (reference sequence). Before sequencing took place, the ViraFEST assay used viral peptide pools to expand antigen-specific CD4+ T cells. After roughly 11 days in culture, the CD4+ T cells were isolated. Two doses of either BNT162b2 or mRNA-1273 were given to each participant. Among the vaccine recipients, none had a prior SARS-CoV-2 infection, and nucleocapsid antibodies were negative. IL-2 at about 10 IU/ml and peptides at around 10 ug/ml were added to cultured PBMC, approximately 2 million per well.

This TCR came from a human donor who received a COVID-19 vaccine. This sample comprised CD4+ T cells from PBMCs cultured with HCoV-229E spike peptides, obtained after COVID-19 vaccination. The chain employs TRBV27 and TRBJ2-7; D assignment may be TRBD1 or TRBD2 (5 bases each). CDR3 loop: CASSPGPPYEQYF. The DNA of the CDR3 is TGTGCCAGCAGTCCGGGGCCCCCCTACGAGCAGTACTTC.